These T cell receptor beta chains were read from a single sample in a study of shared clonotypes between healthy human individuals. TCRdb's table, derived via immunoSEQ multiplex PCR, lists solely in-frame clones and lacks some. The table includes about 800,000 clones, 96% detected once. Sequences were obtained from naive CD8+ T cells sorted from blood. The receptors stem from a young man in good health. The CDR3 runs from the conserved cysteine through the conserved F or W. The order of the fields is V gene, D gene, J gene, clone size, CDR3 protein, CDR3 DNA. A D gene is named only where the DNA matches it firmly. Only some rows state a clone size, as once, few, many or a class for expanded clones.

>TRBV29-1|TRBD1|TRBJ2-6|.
CSVEESGTVSSGANVLTF
TGCAGCGTTGAAGAATCCGGGACAGTCAGCTCTGGGGCCAACGTCCTGACTTTC
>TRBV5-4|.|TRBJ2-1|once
CASSFLAGEYNEQFF
TGTGCCAGCAGCTTTTTAGCAGGGGAATACAATGAGCAGTTCTTC
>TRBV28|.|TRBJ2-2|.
CASTPRLKTSPNTGELFF
TGTGCCAGCACCCCCAGGTTGAAGACCTCACCGAACACCGGGGAGCTGTTTTTT
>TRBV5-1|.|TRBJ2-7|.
CASQGRGPWEQYF
TGCGCCAGCCAAGGGAGGGGGCCGTGGGAGCAGTACTTC
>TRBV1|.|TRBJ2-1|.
CTSSPGTSGNEQFF
TGCACCAGCAGCCCGGGGACTAGCGGGAATGAGCAGTTCTTC
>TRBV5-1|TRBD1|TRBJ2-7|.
CASSLGVGTVDEQYF
TGCGCCAGCAGCTTGGGGGTGGGGACAGTAGACGAGCAGTACTTC
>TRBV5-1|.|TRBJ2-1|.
CASSLEPADNEQFF
TGCGCCAGCAGCTTGGAACCAGCCGACAATGAGCAGTTCTTC
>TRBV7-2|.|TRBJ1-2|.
CASSLEGAGTANYGYTF
TGTGCCAGCAGCTTAGAAGGGGCGGGTACCGCTAACTATGGCTACACCTTC
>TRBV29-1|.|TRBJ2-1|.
CSAQAGPNEQFF
TGCAGCGCACAGGCTGGCCCCAATGAGCAGTTCTTC
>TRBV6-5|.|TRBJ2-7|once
CASSYAAPAYEQYF
TGTGCCAGCAGTTACGCAGCTCCAGCCTACGAGCAGTACTTC
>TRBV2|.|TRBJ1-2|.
CASTGSRDGYTF
TGTGCCAGCACCGGATCCAGGGATGGCTACACCTTC
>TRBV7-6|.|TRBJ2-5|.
CASSSFPRTVYPETQYF
TGTGCCAGCAGCTCCTTCCCTCGGACAGTCTATCCTGAGACCCAGTACTTC
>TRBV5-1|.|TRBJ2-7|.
CASKLQPGDSGYEQYF
TGCGCCAGTAAGCTTCAGCCGGGCGACAGTGGCTACGAGCAGTACTTC
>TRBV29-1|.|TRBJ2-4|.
CSVELANIQYF
TGCAGCGTTGAACTAGCGAACATTCAGTACTTC
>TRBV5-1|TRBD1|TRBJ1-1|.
CASSPGQAYTEAFF
TGCGCCAGCAGCCCAGGACAGGCTTACACTGAAGCTTTCTTT
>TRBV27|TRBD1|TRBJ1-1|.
CASSPGGGLRMAFF
TGTGCCAGCAGTCCAGGGGGAGGACTCCGTATGGCTTTCTTT
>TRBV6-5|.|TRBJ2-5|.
CASSYPGETQYF
TGTGCCAGCAGTTACCCAGGGGAGACCCAGTACTTC
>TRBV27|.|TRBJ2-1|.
CASTPLGQGSYNEQFF
TGTGCCAGCACCCCCTTGGGGCAGGGGTCCTACAATGAGCAGTTCTTC
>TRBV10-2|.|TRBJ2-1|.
CASSEGYEQFF
TGCGCCAGCAGTGAGGGCTATGAGCAGTTCTTC
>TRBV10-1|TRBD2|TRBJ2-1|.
CASSESGYGRDNEQFF
TGCGCCAGCAGTGAGTCGGGTTATGGGAGGGACAATGAGCAGTTCTTC
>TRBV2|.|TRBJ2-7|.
CASREPGGGMWEQYF
TGTGCCAGCAGGGAGCCAGGGGGGGGAATGTGGGAGCAGTACTTC
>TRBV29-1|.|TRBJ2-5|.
CSATLRGKETQYF
TGCAGCGCCACCCTTAGGGGTAAAGAGACCCAGTACTTC
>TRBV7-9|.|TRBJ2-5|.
CASSPDAKETQYF
TGTGCCAGCAGCCCGGACGCCAAGGAGACCCAGTACTTC
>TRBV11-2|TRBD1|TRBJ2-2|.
CASSPGTGRVGELFF
TGTGCCAGCAGCCCCGGGACAGGGAGAGTCGGGGAGCTGTTTTTT
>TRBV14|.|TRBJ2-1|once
CASSQLTVFDEQFF
TGTGCCAGCAGCCAACTGACTGTTTTCGATGAGCAGTTCTTC
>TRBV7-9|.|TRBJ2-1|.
CASSLAARYNEQFF
TGTGCCAGCAGCTTAGCCGCGCGCTACAATGAGCAGTTCTTC
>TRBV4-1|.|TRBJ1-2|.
CASSQGGSPSRVSYGYTF
TGCGCCAGCAGCCAAGGGGGGAGCCCTTCAAGAGTCAGCTATGGCTACACCTTC
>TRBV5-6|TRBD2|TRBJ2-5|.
CASSLRVGLAERETQYF
TGTGCCAGCAGCCTGAGGGTTGGTCTAGCGGAGAGAGAGACCCAGTACTTC
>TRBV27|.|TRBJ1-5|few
CASSLGVSNQPQHF
TGTGCCAGCAGTTTAGGAGTGAGCAATCAGCCCCAGCATTTT
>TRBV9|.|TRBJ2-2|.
CASSVGHRQTGELFF
TGTGCCAGCAGCGTAGGGCACCGCCAAACCGGGGAGCTGTTTTTT
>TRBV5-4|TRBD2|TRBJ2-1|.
CASRVRGGSYNEQFF
TGTGCCAGCCGAGTTCGGGGGGGCTCCTACAATGAGCAGTTCTTC
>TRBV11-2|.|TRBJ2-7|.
CASSSHYEQYF
TGTGCCAGCAGCTCTCACTACGAGCAGTACTTC
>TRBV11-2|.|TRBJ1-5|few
CASSRGGPQHF
TGTGCCAGCAGTCGAGGGGGGCCCCAGCATTTT